A single sample gave rise to the 5 T cell receptor beta chains below, sequenced in a study of T cell changes during pregnancy in multiple sclerosis (dated by TCRdb to the late 2010s). Libraries were constructed by the immunoSEQ multiplex PCR assay. Drawn from immuneACCESS, this table holds only the in-frame rearrangements with V and J called that TCRdb kept. Clones are partly lost; checked studies trace under half to an unresolved V gene and leave the rest unexplained. The sample table holds 45,000 or so clones, of which approximately 91% were seen once. 9% of the sample is taken by the ten largest. The sample consisted of CD8+ T cells from peripheral blood mononuclear cells, taken after pregnancy. Receptors were obtained from a female donor with multiple sclerosis, enrolled in a pregnancy study.

The chain recombines TRBV7-9 with TRBJ2-3, with a weak D call TRBD2 (6 bases). Germline V gene data show CDR1 as SEHNR and CDR2 as FQNEAQ (reference sequence). V shed 5 bases and J shed 0 bases, with 12 bases lying between them. The CDR3 extends over 15 amino acids. CDR3 sequence reads: CASSPVGGSTDTQYF. Here the CDR3 DNA reads TGTGCCAGCAGCCCGGTGGGGGGTAGCACAGATACGCAGTATTTT.

The chain combines TRBV5-6 with TRBJ1-1, with a tentative D call TRBD1 (5 bases). Deletions cut 0 bases from V and 1 base from J, with 13 bases between. CDR3 length: 16 amino acids. Germline values: CDR1 SGHDT, CDR2 YYEEEE. The CDR3 loop is CASSLDRLGPNTEAFF. The CDR3 bases are TGTGCCAGCAGCTTGGACAGGTTGGGCCCGAACACTGAAGCTTTCTTT. The whole variable domain, remainder taken from reference TRBV5-6 and TRBJ1-1, is DAGVTQSPTHLIKTRGQQVTLRCSPKSGHDTVSWYQQALGQGPQFIFQYYEEEERQRGNFPDRFSGHQFPNYSSELNVNALLLGDSALYLCASSLDRLGPNTEAFFGQGTRLTVV.

This rearrangement joins TRBV27 to TRBJ2-2; TRBD1 matches at 9 bases. CDR1 is MNHEY, CDR2 SMNVEV, per germline (reference sequence). Unmatched junction bases numbered 4, after V lost 0 bases and J lost 5 bases. The CDR3 is 16 residues long. CDR3 region: CASSLSGTGRTGELFF. The CDR3 nucleotides are TGTGCCAGCAGTTTATCGGGGACAGGGAGAACCGGGGAGCTGTTTTTT.

This rearrangement joins TRBV10-3 to TRBJ2-1, with a tentative D call TRBD2 (5 bases). Germline assignment: CDR1 ENHRY and CDR2 SYGVKD. The V end was cut by 7 bases, the J end by 7 bases, with 8 bases between. The CDR3 has 11 residues. CDR3 sequence (DNA): TGTGCCATCACGAGGGATAATGAGCAGTTCTTC. It yields the protein CAITRDNEQFF.

This clone was found a few times. This sequence joins TRBV7-9 and TRBJ1-5, with D maybe TRBD1 (5 bases). The CDR3 covers 15 residues. V was pared by 3 bases and J by 5 bases, with 14 bases between. The germline CDR1 and CDR2 sequences are SEHNR and FQNEAQ (reference sequence). CDR3 DNA: TGTGCCAGCAGCTTCGGGGGAATCGCGGATCAGCCCCAGCATTTT. Protein sequence: CASSFGGIADQPQHF.